The T cell receptor beta chain under discussion was sequenced for a study of shared clonotypes between healthy human individuals. This clone has a single count. The antigen is not known. This CDR3 has 16 residues. Trimming removed 1 base at V and 2 bases at J, with 15 bases between. Per the germline V gene, CDR1 is SGHKS and CDR2 is YYEKEE (reference sequence). Study findings and constraints: About 5% of naive CD4 clonotypes were common to several donors. The generation probabilities recorded for non-shared clonotypes fell below those of clonotypes shared by all four donors. Limited genetic and exposure-history diversity came from having few donors.

The data were produced by immunoSEQ multiplex PCR, yet TCRdb's version contains in-frame clones alone and is incomplete. The sample lists some 700,000 clones, roughly 87% occurring once. CD8 memory fractions consisted of CD45RO+ and CCR7-negative CD45RA+ TemRA cells together. The chain links TRBV5-5 to TRBJ1-2; D remains unclear. Sequences were obtained from memory CD8+ T cells from PBMCs. Regarding subset: CD45RO+ cells pooled with CCR7-negative TemRA cells. The source is a man in his late teens or twenties in good health. Some clones in this sample may be carry-over from other donors' samples. This chain's CDR3 is CASSLKVNRRNYGYTF. DNA for the CDR3: TGTGCCAGCAGCTTGAAAGTCAACAGACGCAACTATGGCTACACCTTC.